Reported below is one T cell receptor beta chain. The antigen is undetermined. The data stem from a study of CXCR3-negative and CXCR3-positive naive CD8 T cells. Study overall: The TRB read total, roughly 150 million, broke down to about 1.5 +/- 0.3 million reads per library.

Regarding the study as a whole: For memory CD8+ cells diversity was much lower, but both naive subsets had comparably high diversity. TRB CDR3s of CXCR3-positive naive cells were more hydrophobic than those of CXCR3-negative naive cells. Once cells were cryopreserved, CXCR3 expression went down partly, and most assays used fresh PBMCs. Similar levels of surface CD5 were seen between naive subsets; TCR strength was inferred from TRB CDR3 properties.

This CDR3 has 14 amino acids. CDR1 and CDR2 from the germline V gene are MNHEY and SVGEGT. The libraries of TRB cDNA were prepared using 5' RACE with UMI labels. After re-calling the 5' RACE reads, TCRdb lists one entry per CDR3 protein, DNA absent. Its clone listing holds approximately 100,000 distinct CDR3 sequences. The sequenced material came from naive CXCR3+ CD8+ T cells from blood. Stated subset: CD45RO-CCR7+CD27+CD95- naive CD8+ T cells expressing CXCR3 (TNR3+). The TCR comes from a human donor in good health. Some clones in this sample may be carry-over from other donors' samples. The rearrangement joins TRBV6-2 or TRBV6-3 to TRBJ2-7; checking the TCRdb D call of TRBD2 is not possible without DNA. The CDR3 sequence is CASTWEGFAYEQYF.